One TCR beta chain is described in this entry. Method: immunoSEQ multiplex PCR; TCRdb's copy keeps in-frame clones and lacks some. The sample carries approximately 2.3 million clones, 93% recorded once. This specimen belongs to a study of shared clonotypes between healthy human individuals. Splitting of CD4+ cells produced CD45RA+ naive and CD45RA-negative memory subsets. The J segment lost 0 bases and the V segment lost 5 bases, leaving 6 bases of the junction unmatched. Germline V CDR1 and CDR2: MNHEY, SVGAGI. The CDR3 totals 15 residues. This rearrangement joins TRBV6-5 to TRBJ2-5, with 7 positions matching TRBD1. The receptor's source is a man aged 18 to 30 in good health. Some clones in this sample may be carry-over from other donors' samples. The sequenced sample was naive CD4+ T cells from PBMCs. Subset: CD45RA+ positively selected. The CDR3 nucleotides read TGTGCCAGCAGTCTGGGACAGACCTACCAAGAGACCCAGTACTTC. Amino acids: CASSLGQTYQETQYF.